This T cell receptor beta chain was captured by sequencing in a study of CD8 T cells in ankylosing spondylitis. The CDR3 contains 15 residues. V was pared by 1 base and J by 4 bases, with 11 bases between. General study findings and limits: Earlier authors reported some of these motif variants in reactive arthritis synovial fluid and blood.

TCRdb re-called the 5' RACE reads with MiXCR, one entry per CDR3 protein. Among 200,000 to 250,000 distinct CDR3 sequences listed, roughly 25% were seen once. This clonotype was counted only a few times. Its antigen is not known. This TCR was recovered from a male donor with ankylosing spondylitis or in good health (not recorded which). Input material: blood, either unsorted or a sorted T cell fraction (not recorded which). The chain joins TRBV12-3 or TRBV12-4 to TRBJ2-1; the D call may be TRBD1 or TRBD2 (5 bases each). Here the CDR3 DNA reads TGTGCCAGCAGTTTAGGGGGACCGAAATACAATGAGCAGTTCTTC. Residues: CASSLGGPKYNEQFF.